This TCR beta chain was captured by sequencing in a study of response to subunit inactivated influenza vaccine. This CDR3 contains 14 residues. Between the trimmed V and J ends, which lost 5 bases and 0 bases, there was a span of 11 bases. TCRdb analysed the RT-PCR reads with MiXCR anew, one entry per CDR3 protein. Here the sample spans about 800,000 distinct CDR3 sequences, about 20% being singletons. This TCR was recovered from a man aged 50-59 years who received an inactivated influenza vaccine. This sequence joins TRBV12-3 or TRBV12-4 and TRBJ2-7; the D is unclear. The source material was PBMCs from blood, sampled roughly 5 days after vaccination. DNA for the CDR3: TGTGCCAGCAGTGCGATTGGCTCCTCCTACGAGCAGTACTTC. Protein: CASSAIGSSYEQYF.